The 27 T cell receptor beta chains given below trace back to one sample, sequenced in a study of beta chain features in type 1 diabetes. These TCRs are of unknown antigen specificity. Regarding the study as a whole: People with Type 1 diabetes carried modestly yet significantly shorter TCRB CDR3s in all four CD4+ subsets.

Sequencing targeted expressed TCRB transcripts, as all isolated RNA had been reverse transcribed. Clones were read by immunoSEQ multiplex PCR, and TCRdb kept only the in-frame ones, dropping some. This sample has nearly 350,000 clones, with 9.3% found just once. Sequencing was performed on central memory CD4+ T cells from blood. Every receptor here comes from a man in his thirties or forties with type 1 diabetes.

The chain employs TRBV27 and TRBJ2-2; the D call may be TRBD1 or TRBD2 (5 bases each). The V and J ends lost 5 bases and 0 bases respectively, with 10 bases between them. This CDR3 comprises 15 residues. Germline-derived CDR1 and CDR2 are MNHEY and SMNVEV (reference sequence). CDR3 sequence (DNA): TGTGCCAGCAGTCCAGGGACGGCGAACACCGGGGAGCTGTTTTTT. This sequence encodes CASSPGTANTGELFF.

Only a few counts were recorded for this clone. The chain is built from TRBV7-2 and TRBJ2-3, with 9 nucleotides matching TRBD2. Germline loops: CDR1 SGHTA, CDR2 FQGNSA. The CDR3 extends over 17 amino acids. V trimming: 5 bases; J trimming: 2 bases; junction bases outside the gene matches: 11. CDR3 sequence reads: CASSPDSGGPFTDTQYF. The DNA of the CDR3 is TGTGCCAGCAGCCCCGACAGCGGGGGGCCTTTCACAGATACGCAGTATTTT.

This clone has just a few counts. V and J are TRBV30 and TRBJ1-4; perhaps TRBD1 as D (5 bases). The CDR3 contains 13 residues. Looked up from germline, CDR1 is GTSNPN and CDR2 is SVGIG (reference sequence). V dropped 3 bases and J dropped 8 bases, with 13 bases sitting between them. CDR3 sequence reads: CAWSAGAEEKLFF. DNA for the CDR3: TGTGCCTGGAGCGCCGGGGCGGAGGAAAAACTGTTTTTT.

The chain uses TRBV20-1 and TRBJ2-1; D remains unclear. The CDR3 spans 10 residues. Trimming left V 5 bases short and J 5 bases short, with 4 bases between. The germline CDR1 and CDR2 sequences are DFQATT and SNEGSKA (reference sequence). CDR3 sequence reads: CSAVDNEQFF. DNA of the CDR3: TGCAGTGCTGTGGACAATGAGCAGTTCTTC.

A few counts support this clone. The CDR3 nucleotides are TGTGCCAGTAGTCCGAACGACAGGGTCGGGAATGTGAAACTGTTTTTT. Translation: CASSPNDRVGNVKLFF. V and J are TRBV19 and TRBJ1-4, with 7 positions matching TRBD1. Germline CDR1 reads LNHDA; CDR2 reads SQIVND (reference sequence). V dropped 5 bases and J dropped 11; count of bases not matched to a gene: 17. The CDR3 covers 16 residues.

This chain connects TRBV5-1 to TRBJ2-7; TRBD1 matches at 8 bases. The V and J ends lost 4 bases and 4 bases, in that order; junction bases with no gene match: 7. From germline, CDR1 is SGHRS and CDR2 YFSETQ. The CDR3 totals 14 residues. CDR3: CASSGRTGLYEQYF. CDR3 nucleotide sequence: TGCGCCAGCAGCGGACGGACAGGGCTATACGAGCAGTACTTC.

This clone was recorded many times. The DNA for the CDR3 is TGTGCCATCTCCTCCCATAGCACAGATACGCAGTATTTT. Its translation: CAISSHSTDTQYF. The chain couples TRBV10-3 to TRBJ2-3, with D unclear. The CDR3 is made up of 13 amino acids. The V gene lost 8 bases and the J gene lost 0 bases, with 9 bases spanning the gap. The germline V gene has CDR1 ENHRY and CDR2 SYGVKD.

This chain connects TRBV18 to TRBJ2-5; D is undetermined. The ends were cut back, 0 bases at V and 2 bases at J, with 4 bases in the middle. Germline V CDR1 and CDR2: KGHSH, LQKENI. CDR3 size: 13 residues. CDR3 DNA sequence: TGTGCCAGCTCACCACCGGCACAAGAGACCCAGTACTTC. Residues: CASSPPAQETQYF.

The gene calls are TRBV27 and TRBJ1-2, with a possible D match to TRBD1 (5 bases). The CDR3 spans 15 residues. Looked up from germline, CDR1 is MNHEY and CDR2 is SMNVEV (reference sequence). With 7 bases removed from V and 6 bases from J, the gap between germline ends came to 21 bases. This CDR3 is CASTSIFPGPHGYTF. DNA for the CDR3: TGTGCCAGCACCTCCATCTTTCCGGGGCCCCATGGCTACACCTTC.

This clone appeared a few times. The V and J genes are TRBV29-1 and TRBJ2-5; 7 bases are a match to TRBD1. The CDR3 covers 15 residues. The J segment lost 0 bases and the V segment lost 7 bases, leaving 11 bases of the junction unmatched. Germline V CDR1 and CDR2: SQVTM, ANQGSEA. The CDR3 here is CSASRTGWDQETQYF. CDR3 bases: TGCAGCGCATCTAGGACAGGATGGGACCAAGAGACCCAGTACTTC.

The gene calls are TRBV5-1 and TRBJ2-6; unclear D gene. CDR3 size: 15 residues. Germline V gene sequence: CDR1 SGHRS, CDR2 YFSETQ. The V and J ends lost 5 bases and 0 bases respectively, with 9 bases between them. For the CDR3, the DNA is TGCGCCAGCAGATATGACCACTCTGGGGCCAACGTCCTGACTTTC. Translated: CASRYDHSGANVLTF.

J is TRBJ2-2 and V is TRBV9, with 10 bases that match TRBD2. CDR1 is SGDLS, CDR2 YYNGEE, per germline. CDR3 length: 16 residues. Unmatched junction bases numbered 6, after V lost 1 base and J lost 6 bases. In DNA form, the CDR3 reads TGTGCCAGCAGCGTATCCGGGACTAGCGTCCCCGGGGAGCTGTTTTTT. Amino acid sequence: CASSVSGTSVPGELFF.

The sample holds a few counts of this clone. The chain links TRBV6-1 to TRBJ2-1, with D unresolved. V was clipped by 6 bases and J by 5 bases, with 5 bases between them. CDR1 is MNHNS, CDR2 SASEGT, per germline. The CDR3 totals 11 residues. CDR3 amino acids: CASSRDNEQFF. The CDR3 coding sequence is TGTGCCAGCAGCCGGGACAATGAGCAGTTCTTC.

The chain joins TRBV18 to TRBJ2-2; D might be TRBD2 (5 bases). Trimming cost V 3 bases and J 0 bases, with 11 bases left between them. CDR3 length: 16 residues. Germline V gene sequence: CDR1 KGHSH, CDR2 LQKENI. The CDR3 region is CASSPQDGANTGELFF. The CDR3 nucleotides are TGTGCCAGCTCACCCCAAGACGGGGCGAACACCGGGGAGCTGTTTTTT.

This clone came up a few times. The V call is TRBV2, the J call TRBJ1-4; 8 bases agree with TRBD1. This CDR3 is 13 amino acids long. CDR1 is SNHLY, CDR2 FYNNEI, per germline. Trimming removed 5 bases from V and 5 bases from J; junction bases left unmatched: 1. The CDR3 nucleotides are TGTGCCAGCAGTTGGGACAGGAATGAAAAACTGTTTTTT. Protein: CASSWDRNEKLFF.

V gene TRBV7-9 combines with J gene TRBJ2-3; a possible D gene is TRBD2 (6 bases). CDR1 SEHNR and CDR2 FQNEAQ come from the germline V gene (reference sequence). V lost 5 bases and J 2 bases, leaving 14 bases between the germline ends. CDR3 length: 15 residues. The chain's CDR3 is CASSQLASSTDTQYF. DNA of the CDR3: TGTGCCAGCAGCCAGCTAGCGTCCTCCACAGATACGCAGTATTTT.

This chain uses TRBV19 with TRBJ2-3, with D unresolved. The germline V gene encodes CDR1 LNHDA and CDR2 SQIVND (reference sequence). CDR3 size: 11 residues. V dropped 5 bases and J dropped 4 bases, with 4 bases sitting between them. DNA of the CDR3: TGTGCCAGTAGTTCTGCAGATACGCAGTATTTT. It yields the protein CASSSADTQYF.

This clone has just a few counts. The rearrangement joins TRBV2 to TRBJ2-7; possible D gene TRBD2, 6 bases. The CDR3 spans 14 residues. V lost 5 bases and J lost 5, with 16 bases in between. The germline CDR1 and CDR2 sequences are SNHLY and FYNNEI. CDR3 region: CASSRDWVGDEQYF. DNA of the CDR3: TGTGCCAGCAGTCGGGACTGGGTCGGGGACGAGCAGTACTTC.

The chain is built from TRBV10-3 and TRBJ1-4; 9 positions agree with TRBD1. Germline CDR1 reads ENHRY; CDR2 reads SYGVKD. The CDR3 is 15 amino acids. V lost 0 bases to trimming and J lost 8 bases; unmatched junction nucleotides: 4. CDR3: CAISESGQGEEKLFF. Here the CDR3 DNA reads TGTGCCATCAGTGAGTCGGGACAGGGAGAGGAAAAACTGTTTTTT.

This clone appeared a few times. The chain employs TRBV10-3 and TRBJ2-5; TRBD2 might be the D (5 bases). This CDR3 has 13 residues. CDR1 and CDR2 (germline): ENHRY, SYGVKD. V was trimmed by 3 bases and J by 11 bases, leaving 16 bases between them. The CDR3 spells CAISEPDQWEQYF. The CDR3 coding sequence is TGTGCCATCAGTGAACCCGATCAATGGGAGCAGTACTTC.

This sequence joins TRBV6-1 and TRBJ1-1; 8 bases are shared with TRBD1. There are 13 residues in the CDR3. Germline values: CDR1 MNHNS, CDR2 SASEGT. The ends lost 6 bases at V and 3 bases at J; junction bases unmatched: 3. As DNA, the CDR3 is TGTGCCAGCAGGGCGGACAGGGACACTGAAGCTTTCTTT. It encodes CASRADRDTEAFF.

The V call is TRBV6-5, the J call TRBJ2-5; 8 bases map to TRBD1. CDR1 is MNHEY and CDR2 is SVGAGI in the germline V gene. Trimming cost V 5 bases and J 12 bases; bases outside gene matches: 14. This CDR3 has 14 amino acids. The CDR3 nucleotides read TGTGCCAGCAGTCTCCGGGACAGGTCTCCGTCCGAGTACTTC. Its translation is CASSLRDRSPSEYF.

A remark on this clone: The same CDR3 can be traced to other DNA sequences in this sample. V gene TRBV10-3 combines with J gene TRBJ2-3, with 8 bases identical to TRBD2. Germline trimming cut 0 bases from V and 0 bases from J; bases unmatched to any gene: 2. The CDR3 has 16 amino acids. CDR1 and CDR2 (germline): ENHRY, SYGVKD. The CDR3 region has the DNA TGTGCCATCAGTGAGTCGATAGCGGGGAGCACAGATACGCAGTATTTT. Translating it yields CAISESIAGSTDTQYF.

The J gene is TRBJ1-1, the V gene TRBV7-2; tentatively, D is TRBD1 (6 bases). Trimming took 6 bases from V and 4 from J, leaving 18 bases between them. The length of the CDR3 is 15 residues. In germline, CDR1 is SGHTA, CDR2 FQGNSA. The CDR3 sequence: CASSERGGYGTEAFF. CDR3 nucleotides: TGTGCCAGCAGTGAGAGGGGGGGATACGGCACTGAAGCTTTCTTT.

In its sample, this clone was seen a few times. The chain couples TRBV4-3 to TRBJ2-4; maybe TRBD1 (6 bases). Germline loops: CDR1 LGHNA, CDR2 YSLEER. The CDR3 runs 18 residues. The ends were cut back, 0 bases at V and 1 base at J, with 16 bases in the middle. CDR3 bases: TGCGCCAGCAGCCAAGAGATATATCCCCAGGGGGCCAAAAACATTCAGTACTTC. This translates into CASSQEIYPQGAKNIQYF.

The chain couples TRBV9 to TRBJ1-2, with unresolved D. Trimming cost V 9 bases and J 6 bases, with 24 bases left between them. CDR1 and CDR2 from the germline V gene are SGDLS and YYNGEE. The CDR3 covers 15 residues. DNA for the CDR3: TGTGCCACCTTGAGGATAGCGGACGGCCCAGATGGCTACACCTTC. Translation gives CATLRIADGPDGYTF. Drawing the rest from reference TRBV9 and TRBJ1-2, the complete variable domain is DSGVTQTPKHLITATGQRVTLRCSPRSGDLSVYWYQQSLDQGLQFLIQYYNGEERAKGNILERFSAQQFPDLHSELNLSSLELGDSALYFCATLRIADGPDGYTFGSGTRLTVV.

The V call is TRBV11-2, the J call TRBJ2-7; D is possibly TRBD1 (5 bases). CDR3 length equals 14 residues. V lost 5 bases to trimming and J lost 2 bases, with 13 bases between them. Germline assignment: CDR1 SGHAT and CDR2 FQNNGV. The CDR3 DNA is TGTGCCAGCAGCCGCGGATCAGGGCCCTACGAGCAGTACTTC. Protein sequence: CASSRGSGPYEQYF.